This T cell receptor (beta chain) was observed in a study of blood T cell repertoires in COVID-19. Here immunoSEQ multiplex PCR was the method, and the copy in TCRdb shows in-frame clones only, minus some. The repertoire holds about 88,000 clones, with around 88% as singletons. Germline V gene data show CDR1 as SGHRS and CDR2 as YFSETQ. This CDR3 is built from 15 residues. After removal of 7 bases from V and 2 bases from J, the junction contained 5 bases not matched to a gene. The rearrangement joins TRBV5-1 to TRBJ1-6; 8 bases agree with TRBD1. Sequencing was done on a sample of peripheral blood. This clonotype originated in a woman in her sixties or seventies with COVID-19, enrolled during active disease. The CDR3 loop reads CASSGQGAYNSPLHF. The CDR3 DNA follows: TGCGCCAGCTCCGGACAGGGTGCCTATAATTCACCCCTCCACTTT.